This is a list of T cell receptor beta chains from one sample in a study of blood T cell dynamics during melanoma immunotherapy. Repertoires were generated with immunoSEQ multiplex PCR, while TCRdb's copy carries only in-frame clones and drops some. The profile shows about 4,900 clones, approximately 86% of them singletons. The sequenced sample was blood, obtained from a patient treated with checkpoint blockade. These receptors were collected from a human donor with melanoma. Both conserved end residues are part of each CDR3. The D gene is left open where the match is weak. Some rows mark clone size as missing; the rest say once, few, many or name a class of expanded clone.

.	TRBJ2-3	TRBV5-1	.	TGCGCCAGCAGCTTCGCCTACACAGATACGCAGTATTTT	CASSFAYTDTQYF
.	TRBJ1-2	TRBV19	.	TGTGCCAGTAGTATAGGGGGGGACTCCAGGACTAACTATGGCTACACCTTC	CASSIGGDSRTNYGYTF
few	TRBJ2-6	TRBV28	.	TGTGCCAGCAGTCGGGCAGGCTTGACACAAAGTCGGGCCAACGTCCTGACTTTC	CASSRAGLTQSRANVLTF
.	TRBJ2-3	TRBV5-1	.	TGCGCCAGCAGCCTAGGACTATTAACAGATACGCAGTATTTT	CASSLGLLTDTQYF
.	TRBJ2-5	TRBV2	.	TGTGCCAGCGCCCGGGACCTCGGGGAGGAAGAGACCCAGTACTTC	CASARDLGEEETQYF
.	TRBJ2-7	TRBV29-1	.	TGCAGCGTTGATGATGGCTACTACGAGCAGTACTTC	CSVDDGYYEQYF
.	TRBJ2-6	TRBV7-3	.	TGTGCCAGCAGCTTATCCCACGTCCTGACTTTC	CASSLSHVLTF
.	TRBJ2-3	TRBV4-2	TRBD2	TGTGCCAGCAGCCAATTGATCGTCGCGGGAGTAGGTACAGATACGCAGTATTTT	CASSQLIVAGVGTDTQYF
.	TRBJ2-1	TRBV11-3	.	TGTGCCAGCAGCTTAGACGGCTACGCCTACAATGAGCAGTTCTTC	CASSLDGYAYNEQFF
.	TRBJ2-5	TRBV5-5	.	TGTGCCAGCAGCCACCGACAGGGAGGCTTAGAGACCCAGTACTTC	CASSHRQGGLETQYF
once	TRBJ1-3	TRBV7-3	.	TGTGCCAGCAACTCGACTGTCTCTGGAAACACCATATATTTT	CASNSTVSGNTIYF
.	TRBJ1-1	TRBV5-4	.	TGTGCCAGCAGCTTAGTGAACACTGAAGCTTTCTTT	CASSLVNTEAFF
once	TRBJ1-1	TRBV27	.	TGTGCCAGCAGTCTGGACAACACTGAAGCTTTCTTT	CASSLDNTEAFF
.	TRBJ2-7	TRBV9	.	TGTGCCAGCAGCGTAGGGGTTACAGAGGACGAGCAGTACTTC	CASSVGVTEDEQYF
once	TRBJ2-1	TRBV27	TRBD2	TGTGCCAGCAGTTCGACTAGCTCGTTTAGGAATGAGCAGTTCTTC	CASSSTSSFRNEQFF
.	TRBJ1-5	TRBV5-5	.	TGTGCCAGCAGCGCCGGACAAAGCAATCAGCCCCAGCATTTT	CASSAGQSNQPQHF
.	TRBJ2-7	TRBV7-8	.	TGTGCCAGCAGCTATGATTACGAGCAGTACTTC	CASSYDYEQYF
.	TRBJ2-1	TRBV18	.	TGTGCCAGCTCACCAATCGGGGGATACAATGAGCAGTTCTTC	CASSPIGGYNEQFF
.	TRBJ1-5	TRBV7-2	TRBD1	TGTGCCAGCAGCGGAGGGGGCACCAGCAATCAGCCCCAGCATTTT	CASSGGGTSNQPQHF
.	TRBJ2-1	TRBV9	TRBD2	TGTGCCAGCAGCGTAGATCGGGGGAGGGACTGGAATGAGCAGTTCTTC	CASSVDRGRDWNEQFF
.	TRBJ2-1	TRBV5-5	.	TGTGCCAGCAGCTTGGGCCCGGGGCATTACAATGAGCAGTTCTTC	CASSLGPGHYNEQFF
.	TRBJ1-5	TRBV10-3	.	TGTGCCATCAGTGAGTACACAGATTCCAATCAGCCCCAGCATTTT	CAISEYTDSNQPQHF
.	TRBJ2-3	TRBV5-1	TRBD2	TGCGCCAGCAGCTCCATAGCGGGAGGGGGAGATACGCAGTATTTT	CASSSIAGGGDTQYF
.	TRBJ1-4	TRBV19	TRBD1	TGTGCCAGTAGCAAACTCGGACAGGGAGGCGATGAAAAACTGTTTTTT	CASSKLGQGGDEKLFF
.	TRBJ1-5	TRBV4-1	TRBD1	TGCGCCAGCAGCCGGAAGCCCGAGACAGGGATGAGTAGCAATCAGCCCCAGCATTTT	CASSRKPETGMSSNQPQHF
.	TRBJ2-2	TRBV19	.	TGTGCCAGTAGGCCCAGGGCCACCAAGAACACCGGGGAGCTGTTTTTT	CASRPRATKNTGELFF
.	TRBJ2-7	TRBV7-3	TRBD1	TGTGCCAGCAGCCCTGGACAGGGAATGCAGTACTTC	CASSPGQGMQYF
.	TRBJ2-7	TRBV21-1	.	TGTGCCAGCGGGTTCCGGGACAGCCACTACGAGCAGTACTTC	CASGFRDSHYEQYF
.	TRBJ2-5	TRBV15	.	TGTGCCACCAGCAGAGTTGACCCCTTGATCGAGACCCAGTACTTC	CATSRVDPLIETQYF
.	TRBJ2-5	TRBV29-1	.	TGCAGCGTTGAAGGAAACGGGGGAATGAGCGAGACCCAGTACTTC	CSVEGNGGMSETQYF
.	TRBJ2-7	TRBV7-2	.	TGTGCCAGCAGCTTATGGAGGTCCGGCCCCAGGGAGCAGTACTTC	CASSLWRSGPREQYF
.	TRBJ2-2	TRBV9	TRBD2	TGTGCCAGCAGCGTAGAGGTGGCAGCGGGGGAGCCCGGGGAGCTGTTTTTT	CASSVEVAAGEPGELFF
.	TRBJ2-7	TRBV19	TRBD2	TGTGCCAGTAGTATCGGGCGGGAGAGGGGTTACGAGCAGTACTTC	CASSIGRERGYEQYF
.	TRBJ1-4	TRBV27	.	TGTGCCAGCAGTTTGTTCCTTGCAACTAATGAAAAACTGTTTTTT	CASSLFLATNEKLFF
.	TRBJ2-3	TRBV27	TRBD1	TGTGCCAGCAGTTCCAACCGGGACAGGCCCACAGATACGCAGTATTTT	CASSSNRDRPTDTQYF
once	TRBJ2-1	TRBV13	TRBD1	TGTGCCAGCAGCCCCCGGGACAGGGAATACAATGAGCAGTTCTTC	CASSPRDREYNEQFF
.	TRBJ1-5	TRBV30	.	TGTGCCTGGAGTCTGAAGGGTTTAGGACAGCCCCAGCATTTT	CAWSLKGLGQPQHF
.	TRBJ2-7	TRBV7-7	TRBD2	TGTGCTAGCAGCTTAGTGGGAGGGCTCAAGCAGTACTTC	CASSLVGGLKQYF
.	TRBJ2-3	TRBV5-6	.	TGTGCCAGCAGCTTGGCTCTTTCCGGCACAGATACGCAGTATTTT	CASSLALSGTDTQYF
few	TRBJ1-1	TRBV7-2	TRBD1	TGTGCCAGCTCCCGGGACAGGGGGAGCACTGAAGCTTTCTTT	CASSRDRGSTEAFF
.	TRBJ2-2	TRBV7-9	.	TGTGCCAGCAGCCACACCGATTTGGGAGTTCACGGGGAGCTGTTTTTT	CASSHTDLGVHGELFF
.	TRBJ2-2	TRBV4-3	TRBD2	TGCGCCAGCCGGTACGGGGCGGGGGACGGCACCGGGGAGCTGTTTTTT	CASRYGAGDGTGELFF
.	TRBJ1-5	TRBV5-6	.	TGTGCCAGCAGCGTCCGGGACATTGATCAGCCCCAGCATTTT	CASSVRDIDQPQHF
.	TRBJ1-5	TRBV11-2	TRBD1	TGTGCCAGCAGGGACGGGACAGGCTATCAGCCCCAGCATTTT	CASRDGTGYQPQHF
.	TRBJ2-1	TRBV6-4	TRBD2	TGTGCCAGCAGTGCTCTAGCGGGAGAGTACAATGAGCAGTTCTTC	CASSALAGEYNEQFF